This T cell receptor (beta chain) was identified during a study of T-cell memory formation after mild COVID-19. TCRdb reanalysed the 5' RACE reads using MiXCR and keeps one entry per CDR3 protein. The sample has 300,000 to 400,000 distinct CDR3 sequences; under 30% are singletons. The V and J ends lost 6 bases and 2 bases respectively, with 13 bases between them. The CDR3 loop spans 14 amino acids. Germline values: CDR1 SGHTA, CDR2 FQGNSA. The V gene is TRBV7-2, the J gene TRBJ1-2; D is undetermined. The sample was PBMCs or a T cell subset sorted from them (not recorded which). This clonotype was obtained from an adult woman who had mild COVID-19 (a few samples of this study predate the infection). Cell type and time point are not known. CDR3 bases: TGTGCCAGCAGTTACGACATCGCAAACTATGGCTACACCTTC. Its translation: CASSYDIANYGYTF.